The TCR beta chain described here comes from a study of T-cell memory formation after mild COVID-19. About the research overall: TCR clusters largely stayed donor specific.

TCRdb re-called the 5' RACE reads through MiXCR, storing one row per CDR3 protein. The sample shows about 110,000 distinct CDR3 sequences, 15% to 20% of them seen only once. The CDR3 spans 14 residues. In germline, CDR1 is LNHDA, CDR2 SQIVND (reference sequence). Trimming shortened V by 4 bases and J by 11 bases, and 20 bases separated the two germline ends. General study results and limits: Of the contracting clones, CD4+ ones lay mainly in CM and EM, and CD8+ ones in EMRA. Day 15 to 85 contracting clones showed balanced CD4/CD8; day 15 to 37 expanders favored CD4+.

Concerning this clonotype: Its antigen remains unknown.

This TCR derives from a man younger than 30 who had mild COVID-19 (a few samples of this study predate the infection). Cell type and time point are not known. This chain uses TRBV19 with TRBJ1-1; D might be TRBD1 (6 bases). Material for sequencing was PBMCs or a T cell subset sorted from them (not recorded which). CDR3 bases: TGTGCCAGTAGTAAGTTGGACAGTACGACGTGGGCTTTCTTT. The encoded protein is CASSKLDSTTWAFF.